A single sample is the source of the 16 T cell receptor beta chains below, sequenced in a study of shared clonotypes between healthy human individuals. Data came from immunoSEQ multiplex PCR; TCRdb stores just in-frame clones and leaves some out. The sample yields over a million clones, approximately 80% seen once. The sequenced sample consisted of memory CD4+ T cells from PBMCs. As to subset: CD45RA-negative fraction. These receptors all come from a man aged 18 to 29 in good health. Some clones in this sample may be carry-over from other donors' samples.

About this clone itself: Additional DNA sequences in this sample encode the identical CDR3. The chain employs TRBV9 and TRBJ2-3, with 7 bases aligning to TRBD2. The V segment lost 0 bases and the J segment 1 base; nucleotides outside the gene matches: 2. Germline assignment: CDR1 SGDLS and CDR2 YYNGEE. The CDR3 contains 15 residues. The CDR3 region has the DNA TGTGCCAGCAGCGTAGGGCTAGCGGGCACAGATACGCAGTATTTT. Its translation: CASSVGLAGTDTQYF.

This sequence joins TRBV19 and TRBJ2-5, with 12 bases aligning to TRBD1. The V gene end was trimmed by 3 bases and the J gene end by 5 bases; junction bases not matched to a gene: 10. This CDR3 has 17 residues. The V gene's germline CDR1 is LNHDA and CDR2 SQIVND (reference sequence). The CDR3: CASSINKGTGGRETQYF. As DNA, the CDR3 is TGTGCCAGTAGTATTAATAAGGGGACAGGGGGCAGGGAGACCCAGTACTTC.

To note about this clone: A far more abundant clone sits one base away, making this likely a read error. The sample carries other DNA sequences with the same CDR3. The J gene is TRBJ1-5, the V gene TRBV7-9, with D tentatively TRBD1 (6 bases). From germline, CDR1 is SEHNR and CDR2 FQNEAQ (reference sequence). CDR3 length: 16 amino acids. CDR3 amino acids: CASSASRDTQMGPQHF. CDR3 nucleotide sequence: TGCGCCAGCAGCGCAAGCCGGGACACCCAAATGGGGCCCCAGCATTTT.

This clone was seen a handful of times. The chain links TRBV6-5 to TRBJ1-2; D uncertain. The CDR3 length is 15 residues. V gave up 2 bases and J gave up 4 bases, with 14 bases separating them. The germline CDR1 and CDR2 sequences are MNHEY and SVGAGI. CDR3 DNA sequence: TGTGCCAGCAGTTACAGTCGGCAGAAAACCTATGGCTACACCTTC. It yields the protein CASSYSRQKTYGYTF.

The chain couples TRBV7-3 to TRBJ2-6; D is perhaps TRBD2 (6 bases). The CDR3 has 16 amino acids. Germline V gives CDR1 SGHTA, CDR2 FQGTGA. V shed 2 bases and J shed 4 bases, with 12 bases lying between them. The CDR3 protein is CASSLPTGVGANVLTF. CDR3 nucleotide sequence: TGTGCCAGCAGCTTACCGACGGGGGTAGGGGCCAACGTCCTGACTTTC.

CDR3 in DNA: TGTGCCAGCAGTTTGGCGCAGGGGCCCTCCTACGAGCAGTACTTC. Translating it yields CASSLAQGPSYEQYF. The rearrangement uses TRBV28 and TRBJ2-7; a possible D gene is TRBD1 (6 bases). Germline-derived CDR1 and CDR2 are MDHEN and SYDVKM. CDR3 length: 15 amino acids. The V gene lost 3 bases and the J gene lost 0 bases, with 12 bases spanning the gap.

DNA for the CDR3: TGTGCCAGCAGTTTAGGTCAGGGGCTAGGGACCCAGTACTTC. Protein product: CASSLGQGLGTQYF. The chain recombines TRBV5-6 with TRBJ2-5, with TRBD1 as a possible D gene (6 bases). The V gene lost 5 bases and the J gene lost 7 bases, with 18 bases spanning the gap. The CDR3 extends over 14 amino acids. CDR1 and CDR2 from the germline V gene are SGHDT and YYEEEE.

The chain recombines TRBV2 with TRBJ2-5; D unclear. The CDR3 covers 14 residues. CDR1 and CDR2 (germline): SNHLY, FYNNEI. V lost 6 bases to trimming and J lost 5 bases, with 16 bases between them. CDR3 in amino acids: CASRMTNGEETQYF. CDR3 bases: TGTGCCAGCAGAATGACCAACGGCGAGGAGACCCAGTACTTC.

This clone appeared a single time. This CDR3 is also generated by other DNA sequences in the sample. This rearrangement joins TRBV28 to TRBJ1-2; tentative D call: TRBD1 (6 bases). Germline V CDR1 and CDR2: MDHEN, SYDVKM. The CDR3 has 13 amino acids. V was cut by 6 bases and J by 8 bases, with 16 bases left in between. The CDR3 sequence: CASSLDRLDGYTF. DNA of the CDR3: TGTGCCAGCAGCCTTGACAGGTTGGACGGCTACACCTTC.

V is TRBV7-9 and J is TRBJ2-7; 7 nucleotides line up with TRBD2. CDR1 is SEHNR, CDR2 FQNEAQ, per germline (reference sequence). V lost 11 bases and J lost 5; bases outside the gene matches: 15. CDR3 length: 14 residues. Here the CDR3 reads CAGGPGLAEHEQYF. CDR3 nucleotide sequence: TGTGCCGGTGGACCGGGGCTAGCGGAACACGAGCAGTACTTC.

The chain combines TRBV19 with TRBJ1-1; D unclear. V lost 9 bases and J 6 bases, leaving 17 bases between the germline ends. The CDR3 runs 13 residues. Germline V gene sequence: CDR1 LNHDA, CDR2 SQIVND (reference sequence). CDR3 bases: TGTGCCAGCTCGGACTTGGTCCCGTCTGAAGCTTTCTTT. Translation gives CASSDLVPSEAFF.

On this clone: This may be a read error: a much more frequent sequence differs by one nucleotide. CDR3 bases: TGTGCCTGGAGTGTAGGGTACGTAGGGAATCAGCCCCAGCATTTT. Protein product: CAWSVGYVGNQPQHF. The V and J genes are TRBV30 and TRBJ1-5; D is ambiguous. V was shortened by 0 bases and J by 4 bases, with 13 bases between the two germline ends. CDR1 and CDR2 from the germline V gene are GTSNPN and SVGIG (reference sequence). This CDR3 has 15 residues.

A note on this clone: This likely stems from a read error, as it lies one base from a far larger clone. This CDR3 reads CAGSAVDYGYTF. CDR3 DNA sequence: TGTGCCGGCAGCGCCGTGGACTATGGCTACACCTTC. The V gene is TRBV28, the J gene TRBJ1-2; D gene uncertain. The germline CDR1 and CDR2 sequences are MDHEN and SYDVKM. The CDR3 extends over 12 amino acids.

This clone appeared many times. The chain combines TRBV20-1 with TRBJ2-2; D is perhaps TRBD1 (5 bases). The V end was cut by 5 bases, the J end by 11 bases, with 9 bases between. Germline V gene lookup returns CDR1 DFQATT and CDR2 SNEGSKA (reference sequence). The CDR3 length is 10 residues. In DNA, the CDR3 is TGCAGTGCTCGGCAGGGAGAGCTGTTTTTT. Amino acids: CSARQGELFF.

Note on this clone: Other DNA sequences in the same sample also yield this CDR3. V and J are TRBV5-1 and TRBJ2-5; D is undetermined. Germline V lookup: CDR1 SGHRS, CDR2 YFSETQ. The CDR3 sequence is 12 residues long. The V gene lost 0 bases and the J gene lost 4 bases, with 4 bases spanning the gap. This CDR3 is CASSLASETQYF. CDR3 DNA sequence: TGCGCCAGCAGCTTGGCTTCAGAGACCCAGTACTTC.

This clone was detected many times. J is TRBJ2-7 and V is TRBV2; D gene ambiguous. Trimming pared 2 bases from V and 9 bases from J, leaving 17 bases between. Germline loops: CDR1 SNHLY, CDR2 FYNNEI. This CDR3 spans 14 amino acids. As DNA, the CDR3 is TGTGCCAGCAGTGAACCCCGCCCACCTACGGGGCAGTACTTC. This codes for CASSEPRPPTGQYF.